The next 32 T cell receptor beta chains were all read from a single sample in a study of cytomegalovirus exposure and HLA in healthy donors. Primers: 60 Vbeta forward and 13 Jbeta reverse. Repertoires were generated with immunoSEQ multiplex PCR, while TCRdb's copy carries only in-frame clones and drops some. Of about 190,000 clones detected, roughly 80% appear once; the ten largest clones hold about 5.7%. Input material: PBMCs. The receptors derive from a man aged 35 to 55 in good health and CMV-seropositive.

The chain couples TRBV5-1 to TRBJ2-3; D is perhaps TRBD1 (5 bases). Germline lookup yields CDR1 SGHRS and CDR2 YFSETQ. Trimming took off 1 base at V and 2 bases at J, with 11 bases between the two ends. The CDR3 sequence is 15 residues long. CDR3 in DNA: TGCGCCAGCAGCTTGTGGGGCCTTGACACAGATACGCAGTATTTT. This sequence encodes CASSLWGLDTDTQYF.

J is TRBJ2-1 and V is TRBV10-3; 11 bases line up with TRBD1. CDR1 is ENHRY and CDR2 is SYGVKD in the germline V gene. The CDR3 is 14 amino acids. The trim removed 4 bases at V and 5 bases at J, leaving 1 base unmatched. The CDR3 loop reads CAISGGQGDNEQFF. The DNA of the CDR3 is TGTGCCATCAGTGGGGGACAGGGGGACAATGAGCAGTTCTTC.

The rearrangement uses TRBV19 and TRBJ2-1, with 7 bases identical to TRBD2. CDR1 is LNHDA, CDR2 SQIVND, per germline (reference sequence). This CDR3 is built from 16 residues. V was clipped by 3 bases and J by 8 bases; unmatched bases: 13. CDR3 DNA sequence: TGTGCCAGTAGTATCGGCGGGGGTATGGGCTTTTATGAGCAGTTCTTC. Its protein is CASSIGGGMGFYEQFF. The full variable domain, completed using reference TRBV19 and TRBJ2-1, is DGGITQSPKYLFRKEGQNVTLSCEQNLNHDAMYWYRQDPGQGLRLIYYSQIVNDFQKGDIAEGYSVSREKKESFPLTVTSAQKNPTAFYLCASSIGGGMGFYEQFFGPGTRLTVL.

The J gene is TRBJ2-7, the V gene TRBV5-8; TRBD1 matches 7 bases. Per germline, CDR1 SGHTS and CDR2 YDEGEE. V lost 1 base to trimming and J lost 5 bases; unmatched junction nucleotides: 6. The CDR3 covers 14 residues. DNA for the CDR3: TGTGCCAGCAGCTTGTTGCAGGGGGAAGACGAGCAGTACTTC. This gives the protein CASSLLQGEDEQYF.

The chain carries TRBV28 and TRBJ2-5; 7 nucleotides match TRBD1. The CDR3 is 17 amino acids. J lost 5 bases, V lost 5 bases, and 17 bases had no gene match. Per germline, CDR1 MDHEN and CDR2 SYDVKM. The CDR3 nucleotides read TGTGCCAGCAGTAGACACAGGACAGGCAAGGGGAACGAGACCCAGTACTTC. Translated: CASSRHRTGKGNETQYF.

V is TRBV15 and J is TRBJ2-1; D may be TRBD2 (6 bases). Per the germline V gene, CDR1 is LNHNV and CDR2 is YYDKDF (reference sequence). CDR3 length equals 13 residues. The V and J ends lost 1 base and 7 bases respectively, with 8 bases between them. Here the CDR3 DNA reads TGTGCCACCAGCAGAGGGAGGGCGAATGAGCAGTTCTTC. This gives the protein CATSRGRANEQFF.

The chain has TRBV30 and TRBJ2-7; 7 bases are a match to TRBD1. J was trimmed by 5 bases and V by 1 base; bases with no gene match: 8. In germline, CDR1 is GTSNPN, CDR2 SVGIG (reference sequence). This CDR3 is 14 amino acids long. The DNA of the CDR3 is TGTGCCTGGAGTGCCTCCGGGACAGTAAACGAGCAGTACTTC. Residues: CAWSASGTVNEQYF.

CDR3 residues: CASSLGQGAFSGNTIYF. CDR3 nucleotides: TGCGCCAGCAGCTTAGGACAGGGGGCCTTCTCTGGAAACACCATATATTTT. V gene TRBV5-1 combines with J gene TRBJ1-3; 11 bases are a match to TRBD1. The CDR3 extends over 17 amino acids. Trimming removed 2 bases from V and 0 bases from J; junction bases left unmatched: 4. CDR1 SGHRS and CDR2 YFSETQ come from the germline V gene.

This sequence joins TRBV5-1 and TRBJ1-3; 8 bases fit TRBD1. J gave up 0 bases and V 4 bases, and 6 bases lay outside the gene matches. There are 16 residues in the CDR3. Germline V CDR1 and CDR2: SGHRS, YFSETQ. CDR3 region: CASSLDRGSSGNTIYF. The CDR3 DNA reads TGCGCCAGCAGCCTAGACAGGGGCTCCTCTGGAAACACCATATATTTT. Full variable domain (remainder filled in from reference TRBV5-1 and TRBJ1-3): KAGVTQTPRYLIKTRGQQVTLSCSPISGHRSVSWYQQTPGQGLQFLFEYFSETQRNKGNFPGRFSGRQFSNSRSEMNVSTLELGDSALYLCASSLDRGSSGNTIYFGEGSWLTVV.

This sequence joins TRBV7-2 and TRBJ1-1; possibly TRBD1 for D (6 bases). Trimming removed 3 bases from V and 11 bases from J, with 19 bases in between. From germline, CDR1 is SGHTA and CDR2 FQGNSA. The CDR3 spans 14 residues. The CDR3 DNA reads as TGTGCCAGCAGCTTCCCCCGTGGGGGCGAGGCGGCTTTCTTT. It translates to CASSFPRGGEAAFF.

The J gene is TRBJ2-1, the V gene TRBV5-1; D perhaps matches TRBD2 (5 bases). V gave up 2 bases and J gave up 15 bases, with 18 bases separating them. The length of the CDR3 is 13 residues. CDR1 and CDR2 (germline): SGHRS, YFSETQ. In DNA form, the CDR3 reads TGCGCCAGCAGCTTCGAGATTGAGAGGGCTCCGTTCTTC. Its protein product is CASSFEIERAPFF.

In its sample, this clone was seen a few times. The rearrangement joins TRBV14 to TRBJ2-7; no clear D. The germline V and J ends were trimmed by 2 bases and 5 bases, with 7 bases remaining between them. Germline CDR1 reads SGHDN; CDR2 reads FVKESK. This CDR3 spans 12 amino acids. CDR3 residues: CASSQNFNEQYF. The CDR3 bases are TGTGCCAGCAGCCAAAACTTCAACGAGCAGTACTTC. Full variable domain (remainder filled in from reference TRBV14 and TRBJ2-7): EAGVTQFPSHSVIEKGQTVTLRCDPISGHDNLYWYRRVMGKEIKFLLHFVKESKQDESGMPNNRFLAERTGGTYSTLKVQPAELEDSGVYFCASSQNFNEQYFGPGTRLTVT.

J is TRBJ1-2 and V is TRBV4-1; 8 positions match TRBD1. CDR3 length: 16 amino acids. CDR1 is MGHRA, CDR2 YSYEKL, per germline. The trim removed 0 bases at V and 4 bases at J, leaving 7 bases unmatched. CDR3 protein: CASSQEGQGAFYGYTF. CDR3 coding DNA: TGCGCCAGCAGCCAAGAAGGGCAGGGGGCGTTCTATGGCTACACCTTC.

The V call is TRBV11-1, the J call TRBJ2-1; 7 positions match TRBD2. V was clipped by 5 bases and J by 3 bases; unmatched bases: 10. The CDR3 has 16 residues. The germline V gene encodes CDR1 SGHAT and CDR2 FQDESV (reference sequence). The CDR3 here is CASSPRGVNFYNEQFF. Written as DNA, the CDR3 is TGTGCCAGCAGCCCCCGGGGGGTTAACTTCTACAATGAGCAGTTCTTC.

V and J are TRBV11-2 and TRBJ2-3, with D tentatively TRBD2 (5 bases). Germline CDR1 reads SGHAT; CDR2 reads FQNNGV. CDR3 size: 15 residues. V was shortened by 0 bases and J by 2 bases, with 9 bases between the two germline ends. The DNA for the CDR3 is TGTGCCAGCAGCTTAGATGTTCGGGACACAGATACGCAGTATTTT. Amino acid sequence: CASSLDVRDTDTQYF.

This clone was recorded only once. This chain links TRBV5-1 with TRBJ2-7; 8 bases map to TRBD2. Germline V gene lookup returns CDR1 SGHRS and CDR2 YFSETQ. The CDR3 contains 14 residues. J was trimmed by 4 bases and V by 1 base; bases with no gene match: 4. This CDR3 is CASSLRGGMYEQYF. CDR3 nucleotide sequence: TGCGCCAGCAGCTTGCGGGGGGGAATGTACGAGCAGTACTTC.

This clone showed up many times. This chain connects TRBV6-5 to TRBJ1-1, with a tentative D call TRBD1 (5 bases). This CDR3 spans 13 amino acids. In germline, CDR1 is MNHEY, CDR2 SVGAGI. V lost 10 bases and J lost 0, with 12 bases in between. CDR3 DNA: TGTGCCATCGGGGGTGAGATGAACACTGAAGCTTTCTTT. This gives the protein CAIGGEMNTEAFF.

A few counts support this clone. The chain couples TRBV29-1 to TRBJ1-5; D is possibly TRBD1 (6 bases). The V end lost 6 bases, the J end lost 2 bases, and 20 bases lay between the germline ends. CDR3 length: 16 residues. Germline CDR1 reads SQVTM; CDR2 reads ANQGSEA. The CDR3 region is CSVRVGGGAGNQPQHF. CDR3 in DNA: TGCAGCGTGCGGGTTGGGGGGGGCGCGGGCAATCAGCCCCAGCATTTT.

In this sample, this clone turned up a few times. The sample contains more than one DNA sequence encoding this CDR3. The genes are TRBV6-5 and TRBJ2-7; 10 positions agree with TRBD1. V lost 0 bases, J lost 5 bases, and 4 bases stayed unmatched. Germline V gene lookup returns CDR1 MNHEY and CDR2 SVGAGI. The length of the CDR3 is 15 residues. CDR3 DNA sequence: TGTGCCAGCAGTTACTCCGGGACAGGGGTCGACGAGCAGTACTTC. It yields the protein CASSYSGTGVDEQYF.

The chain has TRBV27 and TRBJ1-4; TRBD1 is a possible D gene (5 bases). V lost 2 bases, J lost 0 bases, and 7 bases lay in between. Germline CDR1 is MNHEY and CDR2 is SMNVEV (reference sequence). The CDR3 sequence is 15 residues long. CDR3 sequence (DNA): TGTGCCAGCAGTTTAGGGGGGACAACTAATGAAAAACTGTTTTTT. Protein sequence: CASSLGGTTNEKLFF.

This clone showed up just a few times. This chain uses TRBV6-1 with TRBJ1-1; D is unclear. CDR3 size: 14 residues. From germline, CDR1 is MNHNS and CDR2 SASEGT. V lost 4 bases, J lost 4 bases, and 13 bases lay in between. CDR3 nucleotide sequence: TGTGCCAGCAGTGCTAGGTCTCGGGGCACTGAAGCTTTCTTT. Translating it yields CASSARSRGTEAFF.

The rearrangement links TRBV6-6 to TRBJ1-4, with 7 bases identical to TRBD1. The germline V gene has CDR1 MNHNY and CDR2 SVGAGI (reference sequence). CDR3 length: 15 residues. With V trimmed by 3 bases and J by 8 bases, 9 bases remained unmatched. CDR3 amino acids: CASSYLGTADEKLFF. The CDR3 nucleotides read TGTGCCAGCAGTTATCTGGGGACAGCGGACGAAAAACTGTTTTTT.

The CDR3 reads CASSPPGRTGYEQYF. CDR3 DNA sequence: TGTGCCAGCAGCCCCCCCGGGCGGACAGGGTACGAGCAGTACTTC. The chain joins TRBV7-9 to TRBJ2-7, with TRBD1 identical over 8 bases. The germline CDR1 and CDR2 sequences are SEHNR and FQNEAQ (reference sequence). V lost 5 bases to trimming and J lost 4 bases; unmatched junction nucleotides: 10. The CDR3 runs to 15 residues.

V and J are TRBV6-5 and TRBJ1-5; D unresolved. Germline CDR1 and CDR2: MNHEY and SVGAGI. Trimming pared 0 bases from V and 2 bases from J, leaving 11 bases between. The length of the CDR3 is 16 residues. CDR3 amino acids: CASSYSRAGGNQPQHF. CDR3 DNA: TGTGCCAGCAGTTACTCGAGGGCTGGGGGCAATCAGCCCCAGCATTTT.

V usage is TRBV5-4 and J usage is TRBJ1-2, with 8 bases identical to TRBD1. The CDR3 has 16 residues. Germline V gene lookup returns CDR1 SGHNT and CDR2 YYREEE (reference sequence). V was clipped by 4 bases and J by 8 bases; unmatched bases: 16. CDR3 DNA sequence: TGTGCCAGCAGCCTTGGACAGGGCAATTCATTAGGCGGCTACACCTTC. This translates into CASSLGQGNSLGGYTF.

The chain combines TRBV7-2 with TRBJ1-6; D is undetermined. Germline V gene sequence: CDR1 SGHTA, CDR2 FQGNSA. This CDR3 has 13 amino acids. The V gene lost 5 bases and the J gene lost 6 bases, with 8 bases spanning the gap. CDR3 bases: TGTGCCAGCAGCCTCGGGGTTAATTCACCCCTCCACTTT. Protein product: CASSLGVNSPLHF. Variable domain in full (rest from reference TRBV7-2 and TRBJ1-6): GAGVSQSPSNKVTEKGKDVELRCDPISGHTALYWYRQSLGQGLEFLIYFQGNSAPDKSGLPSDRFSAERTGGSVSTLTIQRTQQEDSAVYLCASSLGVNSPLHFGNGTRLTVT.

This chain joins TRBV30 and TRBJ1-5, with 7 nucleotides matching TRBD1. Losses at the gene ends were 3 bases for V and 6 bases for J; bases not matched to a gene: 8. Germline CDR1 is GTSNPN and CDR2 is SVGIG (reference sequence). The CDR3 spans 14 residues. The CDR3 DNA reads as TGTGCCTGGAGCCTAGGGGGCTCGGCTCAGCCCCAGCATTTT. Its translation is CAWSLGGSAQPQHF.

Written as DNA, the CDR3 is TGTGCCAGCAGTTACACACGCCCGACAGGAACATCCGAGCAGTACTTC. Translation gives CASSYTRPTGTSEQYF. V gene TRBV6-5 combines with J gene TRBJ2-7; a weak D match, TRBD1 (6 bases). The CDR3 consists of 16 residues. V was cut by 2 bases and J by 6 bases, with 20 bases left in between. Germline V gene lookup returns CDR1 MNHEY and CDR2 SVGAGI.

This chain uses TRBV4-3 with TRBJ1-4; unclear D gene. The ends were cut back, 0 bases at V and 7 bases at J, with 6 bases in the middle. The CDR3 contains 13 residues. Germline V CDR1 and CDR2: LGHNA, YSLEER. The CDR3 nucleotides read TGCGCCAGCAGCCAAGATGGTAGTGAAAAACTGTTTTTT. This encodes CASSQDGSEKLFF.

The chain is built from TRBV2 and TRBJ2-2; tentative D call: TRBD2 (6 bases). The CDR3 sequence is 11 residues long. V shed 10 bases and J shed 7 bases, with 10 bases lying between them. Germline V CDR1 and CDR2: SNHLY, FYNNEI. As DNA, the CDR3 is TGTGCCACCTGGAGGGGCGGGGAGCTGTTTTTT. Encoded protein: CATWRGGELFF.

Turning to this clone: At one of its ends the junction is not consistent with the germline gene, which may arise from a read error. Other DNA sequences in the same sample also yield this CDR3. The chain joins TRBV6-6 to TRBJ2-7; no clear D gene. Germline V lookup: CDR1 MNHNY, CDR2 SVGAGI (reference sequence). This CDR3 region has 14 residues. In DNA form, the CDR3 reads TGTGCCAGCAGTTACACTGCGGCTCCTACGAGCGCGAACTTC. It specifies CASSYTAAPTSANF.

The chain uses TRBV4-3 and TRBJ2-5; D may be TRBD1 (5 bases). V was pared by 3 bases and J by 0 bases, with 14 bases between. Germline V CDR1 and CDR2: LGHNA, YSLEER. The CDR3 sequence is 16 residues long. The CDR3 region has the DNA TGCGCCAGCAGCCACACCATAGACAGCTACCAAGAGACCCAGTACTTC. As protein: CASSHTIDSYQETQYF.